This TCR beta chain stems from a study of radiotherapy plus CTLA-4 blockade in lung cancer. Study context: Objective response was observed in roughly a sixth of patients, and disease control in roughly 31%.

Method: immunoSEQ multiplex PCR; TCRdb's copy keeps in-frame clones and lacks some. In the table there are 40,000 to 50,000 clones, 80% to 85% of which are singletons. The CDR3 has 15 residues. Germline V gene lookup returns CDR1 SGHRS and CDR2 YFSETQ. Trimming stripped 0 bases from V and 3 bases from J, with 10 bases between. Study outcomes and limitations: After treatment with radiotherapy plus ipilimumab, TCR clones that came from the tumor expanded in blood. Per reports, early blood T cell clone dynamics, plus interferon-beta, forecast response most strongly.

In the case of this clone: Its antigen is still unknown.

The sequence derives from a human donor with non-small cell lung cancer who had stable disease on radiotherapy plus ipilimumab. V gene TRBV5-1 combines with J gene TRBJ2-1; possibly TRBD1 for D (5 bases). Sequences were derived from peripheral blood, sampled from a patient treated with radiotherapy plus ipilimumab. Here the CDR3 reads CASSLDGTGYNEQFF. CDR3 bases: TGCGCCAGCAGCTTGGACGGTACAGGCTACAATGAGCAGTTCTTC.